Listed below are T cell receptor beta chains from one sample, sequenced in a study of T-cell reconstitution after alpha-beta-depleted transplantation in children. TCRdb itself ran the PCR reads through MiXCR, one entry per CDR3 protein. Here the sample spans some 450,000 distinct CDR3 sequences, 43% being singletons. Sequenced material: PBMCs, taken before TCRalphabeta/CD19-depleted stem cell transplant. All receptors derive from a girl aged 2 to 10 with aplastic anemia, due to receive a stem cell transplant. The CDR3 runs from the conserved cysteine through the conserved F or W. D genes are given only for firm matches. Size is stated for part of the rows, as once, few or many counts, or as a class when the clone is expanded.

V: TRBV20-1
D: TRBD2
J: TRBJ2-1
size: NA
CDR3: CSAGRPSGRPRRYNEQFF
DNA: TGCAGTGCTGGACGGCCTAGCGGGAGGCCCCGTCGGTACAATGAGCAGTTCTTC

V: TRBV5-3
D: TRBD1
J: TRBJ1-5
size: NA
CDR3: CARSLPGQGVQPQHF
DNA: TGTGCCAGAAGCTTACCGGGACAGGGTGTTCAGCCCCAGCATTTT

V: TRBV18
D: TRBD2
J: TRBJ2-1
size: few
CDR3: CASSPGAAGYNEQFF
DNA: TGTGCCAGCTCACCAGGGGCAGCGGGATACAATGAGCAGTTCTTC

V: TRBV28
D: NA
J: TRBJ2-5
size: NA
CDR3: CASSLGGAAKETQYF
DNA: TGTGCCAGCAGTTTGGGGGGGGCTGCCAAAGAGACCCAGTACTTC

V: TRBV6-2/TRBV6-3
D: NA
J: TRBJ1-1
size: NA
CDR3: CASSWSTEAFF
DNA: TGTGCCAGCAGCTGGTCCACTGAAGCTTTCTTT

V: TRBV5-6
D: TRBD2
J: TRBJ2-3
size: NA
CDR3: CASSFAIAGARTDTQYF
DNA: TGTGCCAGCAGCTTCGCGATAGCGGGAGCCCGCACAGATACGCAGTATTTT

V: TRBV6-5
D: NA
J: TRBJ1-6
size: NA
CDR3: CASSYVGPRGSPLHF
DNA: TGTGCCAGCAGTTATGTAGGCCCGCGAGGTTCACCCCTCCACTTT

V: TRBV20-1
D: NA
J: TRBJ2-1
size: NA
CDR3: CSATLKGAGSTYNEQFF
DNA: TGCAGTGCTACCCTAAAAGGGGCGGGATCAACCTACAATGAGCAGTTCTTC

V: TRBV5-1
D: TRBD2
J: TRBJ2-2
size: few
CDR3: CASSSGTSPTGELFF
DNA: TGCGCCAGCAGCTCCGGGACTAGCCCCACCGGGGAGCTGTTTTTT

V: TRBV9
D: TRBD2
J: TRBJ2-4
size: few
CDR3: CASSVGGVGGKNIQYF
DNA: TGTGCCAGCAGCGTAGGAGGAGTCGGGGGGAAAAACATTCAGTACTTC

V: TRBV20-1
D: TRBD1
J: TRBJ2-3
size: few
CDR3: CSALDRDTDTQYF
DNA: TGCAGTGCTCTCGACAGGGACACAGATACGCAGTATTTT